These 8 T cell receptor beta chains were sequenced from one sample in a study of blood T cells in healthy people across ages (dated by TCRdb to 2015 to 2017). To prepare the library, 5' RACE was applied. For sequencing, an Illumina HiSeq 2500 was employed. The second PCR ran for roughly 7 to 12 cycles and used a J-beta primer mix along with a sample-barcoded 5' primer. In TCRdb, the public reads were trimmed at Q25 with fastp and aligned with MiXCR, with productive beta chains retained. Each entry merges the rows of one CDR3 protein and shows their most common DNA and genes. This sample holds roughly 1,500,000 distinct CDR3 sequences; roughly 32% were observed only once. Jointly, the top ten make up approximately 11% of the sample. The sample taken for sequencing was blood. These receptors all come from a woman aged 25 to 39 in good health.

This clonotype occurred a few times. The chain links TRBV27 to TRBJ2-5; D is unclear. Trimming left V 6 bases short and J 3 bases short, with 17 bases between. This CDR3 comprises 15 residues. Germline V gene data show CDR1 as MNHEY and CDR2 as SMNVEV (reference sequence). The CDR3 bases are TGTGCCAGCAGACGGACGCAGAGGAAGGAAGAGACCCAGTACTTC. Translation gives CASRRTQRKEETQYF.

This chain uses TRBV12-3 or TRBV12-4 with TRBJ2-7, with D possibly being TRBD2 (5 bases). V lost 7 bases, J lost 3 bases, and 25 bases lay in between. The CDR3 is 17 residues long. The CDR3 nucleotides read TGTGCCAGCACCAATGAAATTATAACGGAGGCAGGCTACGAGCAGTACTTC. Its translation is CASTNEIITEAGYEQYF.

The chain recombines TRBV6-2 or TRBV6-3 with TRBJ2-3; D ambiguous. Germline lookup yields CDR1 MNHEY and CDR2 SVGEGT. V lost 2 bases and J 0 bases, leaving 12 bases between the germline ends. This CDR3 comprises 16 residues. CDR3 region: CASSYGPPFSTDTQYF. The CDR3 nucleotides read TGTGCCAGCAGTTACGGGCCCCCTTTTAGCACAGATACGCAGTATTTT.

This clonotype appeared many times. This chain joins TRBV4-1 and TRBJ2-1, with 10 bases lining up with TRBD2. V dropped 0 bases and J dropped 0; count of bases not matched to a gene: 5. CDR3 length: 18 amino acids. Germline-derived CDR1 and CDR2 are MGHRA and YSYEKL. This CDR3 reads CASSQEGLAQVSYNEQFF. For the CDR3, the DNA is TGCGCCAGCAGCCAAGAGGGACTAGCGCAAGTCTCCTACAATGAGCAGTTCTTC.

The V and J genes are TRBV23-1 and TRBJ1-5, with 7 bases matching TRBD1. TRBV23-1 is designated an ORF whose function remains uncertain. V lost 9 bases to trimming and J lost 2 bases; unmatched junction nucleotides: 7. CDR3 length equals 14 residues. The CDR3 region is CARCDRDGNQPQHF. Written as DNA, the CDR3 is TGCGCCAGATGCGACAGGGATGGCAATCAGCCCCAGCATTTT.

The J gene is TRBJ1-2, the V gene TRBV12-3 or TRBV12-4; 10 bases map to TRBD1. The length of the CDR3 is 16 residues. Trimming cost V 6 bases and J 3 bases; bases outside gene matches: 10. This chain's CDR3 is CASSPSGTGADYGYTF. Written as DNA, the CDR3 is TGTGCCAGCAGCCCGTCCGGGACAGGGGCGGACTATGGCTACACCTTC.

On this clonotype: The CDR3 carries no conserved terminal phenylalanine or tryptophan, so it likely arises from a read error. The genes are TRBV6-5 and TRBJ1-1; 7 bases match TRBD1. The CDR3 runs to 15 residues. The V and J ends lost 0 bases and 5 bases, in that order; junction bases with no gene match: 6. Germline CDR1 and CDR2: MNHEY and SVGAGI. In DNA form, the CDR3 reads TGTGCCAGCAGTTACTCGAAGACAGGGAAAACTGAAGCTTTCTGT. Translating it yields CASSYSKTGKTEAFC.

The sample holds a few counts of this clonotype. The chain uses TRBV4-2 and TRBJ1-2, with D perhaps matching TRBD1 (5 bases). From germline, CDR1 is LGHNA and CDR2 YNFKEQ. The CDR3 covers 13 residues. Trimming removed 2 bases at V and 7 bases at J, with 11 bases between. CDR3 DNA sequence: TGTGCCAGCAGCCAAAACCAGGGTTTTGGCTACACCTTC. This sequence encodes CASSQNQGFGYTF.